This T cell receptor (beta chain) appears in the sequencing data of a study of cytomegalovirus exposure and HLA in healthy donors. Comments on this clone: Its matching antigen is unknown.

Whole-study findings and limits: A later analysis revealed that TCR association rates differed between HLA loci, peaking at DRB1 and bottoming out at HLA-C.

CDR3 length: 15 amino acids. V lost 3 bases, J lost 3 bases, and 15 bases lay in between. The germline gives CDR1 SGHRS, CDR2 YFSETQ. PCR primers comprised 60 Vbeta and 13 Jbeta primers. The protocol was immunoSEQ multiplex PCR, while the TCRdb copy is restricted to in-frame clones and leaves out a portion. The table lists 99,000 or so clones, approximately 70% of them singletons. The sample consisted of PBMCs. The TCR comes from a man aged 25 to 45 in good health and CMV-seronegative. The chain is built from TRBV5-1 and TRBJ2-5; D perhaps matches TRBD2 (5 bases). The CDR3 spells CASSYRAGLEETQYF. CDR3 nucleotide sequence: TGCGCCAGCAGCTATCGGGCGGGCCTCGAAGAGACCCAGTACTTC.